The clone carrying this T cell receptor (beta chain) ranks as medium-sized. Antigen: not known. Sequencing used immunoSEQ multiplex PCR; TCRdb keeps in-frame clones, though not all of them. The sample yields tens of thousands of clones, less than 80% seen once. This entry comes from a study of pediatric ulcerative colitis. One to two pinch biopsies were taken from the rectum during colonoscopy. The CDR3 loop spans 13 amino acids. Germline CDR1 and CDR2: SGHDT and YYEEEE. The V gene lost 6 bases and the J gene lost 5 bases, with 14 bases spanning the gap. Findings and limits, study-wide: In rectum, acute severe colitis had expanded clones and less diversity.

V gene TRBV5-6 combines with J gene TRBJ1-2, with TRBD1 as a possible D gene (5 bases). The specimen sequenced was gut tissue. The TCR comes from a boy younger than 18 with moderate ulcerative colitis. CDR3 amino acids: CASTRQSRYGYTF. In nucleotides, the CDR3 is TGTGCCAGCACACGACAGAGCCGTTATGGCTACACCTTC.